These T cell receptor beta chains were read from a single sample in a study of beta chain features in type 1 diabetes. Sequenced by immunoSEQ multiplex PCR; TCRdb stores in-frame clones only, minus some. The repertoire holds 810,000 or so clones, with 17% as singletons. Sequencing was done on a sample of naive CD4+ T cells from blood. These receptors all come from a woman between 18 and 29 years old in good health. Both conserved end residues are part of each CDR3. The D gene is left open where the match is weak. The size field is filled for only some rows; it gives once, few, many or a size class.

TRBD2	TRBV18	few	TRBJ2-1	CASSPRTSGIPTPDNEQFF	TGTGCCAGCTCACCACGCACTAGCGGGATCCCCACACCCGACAATGAGCAGTTCTTC
TRBD2	TRBV11-1	few	TRBJ2-5	CASSLGTSGSTGETQYF	TGTGCCAGCAGCTTGGGGACTAGCGGGAGTACGGGAGAGACCCAGTACTTC
TRBD2	TRBV7-9	NA	TRBJ2-1	CASSSRSGSYEQFF	TGTGCCAGCAGCTCACGTAGCGGGAGTTATGAGCAGTTCTTC
TRBD1	TRBV27	NA	TRBJ2-1	CASSLGPPQTPGQANEQFF	TGTGCCAGCAGTTTAGGTCCCCCCCAAACTCCGGGACAGGCGAATGAGCAGTTCTTC
TRBD1	TRBV11-2	few	TRBJ2-7	CASSLGSGGQGSYEQYF	TGTGCCAGCAGCTTAGGCTCCGGTGGACAGGGTTCCTACGAGCAGTACTTC
NA	TRBV4-1	few	TRBJ1-3	CASSQTGDETSGNTIYF	TGCGCCAGCAGCCAAACAGGCGATGAAACCTCTGGAAACACCATATATTTT
NA	TRBV7-8	few	TRBJ1-1	CASSVWGVNTEAFF	TGTGCCAGCAGCGTGTGGGGGGTGAACACTGAAGCTTTCTTT
NA	TRBV5-4	few	TRBJ1-2	CASSWGTENYGYTF	TGTGCCAGCAGCTGGGGGACGGAGAACTATGGCTACACCTTC
NA	TRBV14	few	TRBJ1-2	CASSPTVLYGYTF	TGTGCCAGCAGCCCGACGGTCCTATATGGCTACACCTTC
TRBD2	TRBV7-2	few	TRBJ2-3	CASRLSGSAADTQYF	TGTGCCAGCAGACTAAGCGGGAGTGCGGCAGATACGCAGTATTTT
NA	TRBV4-1	few	TRBJ2-1	CASSQDGRSYNEQFF	TGCGCCAGCAGCCAAGATGGCAGATCCTACAATGAGCAGTTCTTC
NA	TRBV29-1	NA	TRBJ2-1	CSVELRNRAGDYNEQFF	TGCAGCGTTGAGTTAAGGAATAGGGCAGGGGACTACAATGAGCAGTTCTTC
TRBD2	TRBV5-1	few	TRBJ2-3	CASSLPLADTDTQYF	TGCGCCAGCAGCTTACCACTAGCGGACACAGATACGCAGTATTTT
TRBD2	TRBV5-1	few	TRBJ2-1	CASSLPGLAVYNEQFF	TGCGCCAGCAGCCTGCCGGGACTAGCGGTTTACAATGAGCAGTTCTTC
TRBD2	TRBV6-1	NA	TRBJ2-2	CASSASSGRANIGELFF	TGTGCCAGCAGTGCGTCTAGCGGGAGGGCTAATATCGGGGAGCTGTTTTTT
NA	TRBV27	NA	TRBJ1-5	CASSLWGNSNQPQHF	TGTGCCAGCAGTTTATGGGGGAATAGCAATCAGCCCCAGCATTTT
TRBD1	TRBV5-5	NA	TRBJ2-7	CASSATGARPYEQYF	TGTGCCAGCAGCGCAACAGGGGCCAGGCCCTACGAGCAGTACTTC
NA	TRBV5-1	NA	TRBJ2-7	CASSLTVRGAGEQYF	TGCGCCAGCAGCTTGACGGTTCGGGGAGCGGGCGAGCAGTACTTC
TRBD2	TRBV4-2	few	TRBJ2-1	CASSSRLAGGTYNEQFF	TGTGCCAGCAGCTCGAGACTAGCGGGGGGCACCTACAATGAGCAGTTCTTC
NA	TRBV7-8	few	TRBJ2-7	CASSLRQGGIEQYF	TGTGCCAGCAGCCTCAGACAGGGCGGGATCGAGCAGTACTTC
NA	TRBV6-6	NA	TRBJ2-2	CASLLGTSGELFF	TGTGCCAGCTTGCTCGGGACGTCTGGGGAGCTGTTTTTT
TRBD2	TRBV5-1	few	TRBJ2-2	CASSAGTTNTGELFF	TGCGCCAGCAGCGCCGGGACTACGAACACCGGGGAGCTGTTTTTT
NA	TRBV7-2	NA	TRBJ1-3	CASSSRSSGNTIYF	TGTGCCAGCAGCTCCCGTTCCTCTGGAAACACCATATATTTT
NA	TRBV12-5	NA	TRBJ1-1	CASGLEANTEAFF	TGTGCTAGTGGACTGGAGGCGAACACTGAAGCTTTCTTT
TRBD2	TRBV4-2	NA	TRBJ2-1	CASSQDLAGGPRNEQFF	TGTGCCAGCAGCCAAGATTTGGCGGGAGGGCCAAGGAATGAGCAGTTCTTC
NA	TRBV27	NA	TRBJ2-3	CASSLMGVTTDTQYF	TGTGCCAGCAGTTTAATGGGAGTTACCACAGATACGCAGTATTTT
TRBD1	TRBV28	few	TRBJ2-6	CASSSGQIRGLGSGANVLTF	TGTGCCAGCAGTTCCGGCCAAATCAGGGGGCTGGGGTCTGGGGCCAACGTCCTGACTTTC
NA	TRBV7-2	NA	TRBJ1-1	CASSLVVKGEAFF	TGTGCCAGCAGCTTAGTTGTCAAAGGTGAAGCTTTCTTT
NA	TRBV6-6	NA	TRBJ2-1	CASSYSGMSNEQFF	TGTGCCAGCAGTTACTCTGGTATGTCCAATGAGCAGTTCTTC
NA	TRBV7-6	few	TRBJ2-2	CASSLLGGRELFF	TGTGCCAGCAGCTTACTCGGGGGTCGGGAGCTGTTTTTT
TRBD1	TRBV7-8	few	TRBJ2-2	CASSPTGGYTGELFF	TGTGCCAGCAGCCCTACAGGGGGGTACACCGGGGAGCTGTTTTTT
TRBD1	TRBV6-6	NA	TRBJ2-2	CASGGTGLNTGELFF	TGTGCCAGCGGTGGGACAGGCCTAAACACCGGGGAGCTGTTTTTT
NA	TRBV7-2	NA	TRBJ2-7	CASSLEVLGPSRYEQYF	TGTGCCAGCAGCCTCGAAGTGTTAGGGCCGAGTCGCTACGAGCAGTACTTC
TRBD1	TRBV28	few	TRBJ2-7	CASSTGQGGYEQYF	TGTGCCAGCAGCACCGGACAGGGGGGATACGAGCAGTACTTC
NA	TRBV19	NA	TRBJ2-1	CASSIGRSSYNEQFF	TGTGCCAGTAGTATAGGCAGAAGCTCCTACAATGAGCAGTTCTTC
NA	TRBV18	few	TRBJ2-1	CASRSGQQYNEQFF	TGTGCCAGTCGCAGCGGACAACAATACAATGAGCAGTTCTTC
TRBD2	TRBV11-3	NA	TRBJ2-2	CASSPGTTNTGELFF	TGTGCCAGCAGCCCGGGGACTACGAACACCGGGGAGCTGTTTTTT
NA	TRBV7-2	few	TRBJ2-3	CASSLVPGNTQYF	TGTGCCAGCAGCTTAGTGCCCGGTAATACGCAGTATTTT
NA	TRBV19	NA	TRBJ1-1	CASRTRDVNTEAFF	TGTGCCAGTAGAACCCGGGACGTTAACACTGAAGCTTTCTTT
NA	TRBV10-3	few	TRBJ2-4	CAISEPAGLLQYF	TGTGCCATCAGTGAGCCGGCTGGACTCCTTCAGTACTTC
TRBD2	TRBV18	few	TRBJ2-4	CASQGLAGIQNIQYF	TGTGCCAGCCAGGGACTAGCGGGAATTCAAAACATTCAGTACTTC
NA	TRBV18	NA	TRBJ2-7	CASSPMLVGSSYEQYF	TGTGCCAGCTCACCGATGTTGGTGGGGAGCTCCTACGAGCAGTACTTC
NA	TRBV20-1	NA	TRBJ2-7	CSAGSYEQYF	TGCAGTGCAGGCTCCTACGAGCAGTACTTC
TRBD1	TRBV9	NA	TRBJ2-6	CASSATGGTGANVLTF	TGTGCCAGCAGCGCAACAGGGGGCACTGGGGCCAACGTCCTGACTTTC
TRBD2	TRBV4-2	NA	TRBJ2-3	CASSLGTSGRRGNPDRAQYF	TGTGCCAGCAGCCTTGGGACTAGCGGGAGAAGGGGGAATCCTGATAGGGCGCAGTATTTT
TRBD1	TRBV9	NA	TRBJ2-1	CASSVRGTGGRNEQFF	TGTGCCAGCAGCGTTCGCGGGACAGGGGGTAGGAATGAGCAGTTCTTC
NA	TRBV6-5	few	TRBJ2-3	CASGRVGLTDTQYF	TGTGCCAGCGGGCGGGTGGGTCTCACAGATACGCAGTATTTT
NA	TRBV7-3	NA	TRBJ2-3	CASSEDLYGTDTQYF	TGTGCCAGCAGCGAGGACCTTTACGGAACAGATACGCAGTATTTT
NA	TRBV11-2	NA	TRBJ2-2	CASSLTPTRRTGELFF	TGTGCCAGCAGCTTAACCCCAACCCGTCGCACCGGGGAGCTGTTTTTT
TRBD1	TRBV16	NA	TRBJ2-7	CASSPGAGGAERVYEQYF	TGTGCCAGCAGCCCAGGGGCAGGGGGCGCTGAGCGGGTCTACGAGCAGTACTTC
NA	TRBV4-3	few	TRBJ1-1	CASSQGLGLGEAFF	TGCGCCAGCAGCCAAGGATTGGGATTGGGTGAAGCTTTCTTT
NA	TRBV7-9	NA	TRBJ1-5	CASSLHGASNQPQHF	TGTGCCAGCAGCTTACACGGGGCAAGCAATCAGCCCCAGCATTTT